Shown below are 12 T cell receptor beta chains from a single sample sequenced in a study of CD8 T cells in ankylosing spondylitis. Their antigen targets remain unknown. TCRdb analysed the 5' RACE reads with MiXCR anew, one entry per CDR3 protein. The sample records 400,000 or so distinct CDR3 sequences, 20% to 30% being singletons. Study-wide findings and caveats: A TCR beta motif of 7 or 8 highly homologous variants appeared characteristic of ankylosing spondylitis blood.

Material: blood, either unsorted or a sorted T cell fraction (not recorded which). The receptors originated from a male donor with ankylosing spondylitis.

V and J are TRBV20-1 and TRBJ1-4; perhaps TRBD1 as D (6 bases). The V gene lost 0 bases and the J gene lost 7 bases, with 15 bases spanning the gap. The CDR3 spans 15 residues. The germline V gene encodes CDR1 DFQATT and CDR2 SNEGSKA (reference sequence). The DNA of the CDR3 is TGCAGTGCTAGAGATGTACAGGGATCTCGTGAAAAACTGTTTTTT. Encoded protein: CSARDVQGSREKLFF.

This clonotype appeared a few times. The rearrangement joins TRBV20-1 to TRBJ2-1; tentative D call: TRBD2 (6 bases). Looked up from germline, CDR1 is DFQATT and CDR2 is SNEGSKA (reference sequence). This CDR3 has 13 residues. Trimming pared 8 bases from V and 4 bases from J, leaving 15 bases between. The chain's CDR3 is CSPRASEYNEQFF. The CDR3 nucleotides are TGCAGTCCGAGGGCTAGCGAATACAATGAGCAGTTCTTC.

This clonotype was seen a few times. The chain recombines TRBV9 with TRBJ2-5, with 12 bases that match TRBD2. The V gene's germline CDR1 is SGDLS and CDR2 YYNGEE. V gave up 1 base and J gave up 5 bases; unmatched junction bases: 6. The CDR3 totals 16 residues. The CDR3 sequence is CASSVLAGGPGETQYF. CDR3 in DNA: TGTGCCAGCAGCGTACTAGCGGGAGGGCCGGGCGAGACCCAGTACTTC.

This sequence joins TRBV12-3 or TRBV12-4 and TRBJ2-1; weak D call: TRBD2 (5 bases). Trimming shortened V by 11 bases and J by 5 bases, and 19 bases separated the two germline ends. The CDR3 has 14 residues. The CDR3, as DNA: TGTGCCTGCCTAGCCTCTTTGGGAAACAATGAGCAGTTCTTC. This encodes CACLASLGNNEQFF.

This clonotype was seen ten or more times. The rearrangement joins TRBV12-3 or TRBV12-4 to TRBJ1-5, with 9 bases fitting TRBD1. The CDR3 spans 14 residues. With V trimmed by 5 bases and J by 7 bases, 6 bases remained unmatched. Written as DNA, the CDR3 is TGTGCCAGCAGTACACAGGGGGCAAAACAGCCCCAGCATTTT. Encoded protein: CASSTQGAKQPQHF.

The CDR3 region has the DNA TGCGCCAGCAGCTTGAGGGGCGACGGAGCCTTTGGCTACACCTTC. It specifies CASSLRGDGAFGYTF. The chain combines TRBV5-1 with TRBJ1-2; D may be TRBD1 (5 bases). In germline, CDR1 is SGHRS, CDR2 YFSETQ. The CDR3 is 15 residues long. V was clipped by 1 base and J by 7 bases, with 17 bases between them.

The chain uses TRBV3-1 and TRBJ2-5; no clear D gene. The CDR3 contains 16 residues. V lost 6 bases and J 2 bases, leaving 19 bases between the germline ends. From germline, CDR1 is LGHDT and CDR2 YNNKEL (reference sequence). The CDR3 sequence: CASSNPLAVPQETQYF. CDR3 coding DNA: TGTGCCAGCAGTAACCCCTTAGCAGTACCACAAGAGACCCAGTACTTC.

This clonotype was seen at least ten times. V is TRBV29-1 and J is TRBJ2-1; D might be TRBD2 (5 bases). This CDR3 has 13 amino acids. The V and J ends lost 3 bases and 6 bases respectively, with 12 bases between them. The germline CDR1 and CDR2 sequences are SQVTM and ANQGSEA. CDR3: CSVDPSKRNEQFF. CDR3 DNA sequence: TGCAGCGTTGACCCTAGCAAGCGCAATGAGCAGTTCTTC.

The chain has TRBV5-6 and TRBJ2-1; D possibly corresponds to TRBD1 (7 bases). Trimming pared 4 bases from V and 5 bases from J, leaving 16 bases between. This CDR3 has 15 residues. The V gene's germline CDR1 is SGHDT and CDR2 YYEEEE. In DNA form, the CDR3 reads TGTGCCAGCAGCCAGGGGGGTGAGGTCCACAATGAGCAGTTCTTC. Translated, it gives CASSQGGEVHNEQFF.

The J gene is TRBJ2-7, the V gene TRBV20-1; tentatively, D is TRBD2 (6 bases). The V end lost 5 bases, the J end lost 7 bases, and 18 bases lay between the germline ends. This CDR3 has 13 amino acids. Germline lookup yields CDR1 DFQATT and CDR2 SNEGSKA (reference sequence). The CDR3 DNA reads as TGCAGTGCTTCTCGGACTACCCACGAAGAGCAGTACTTC. This translates into CSASRTTHEEQYF.

V and J are TRBV20-1 and TRBJ1-6; possible D gene TRBD1, 5 bases. This CDR3 is 13 amino acids long. Deletions cut 3 bases from V and 5 bases from J, with 8 bases between. Germline CDR1 and CDR2: DFQATT and SNEGSKA (reference sequence). CDR3 sequence (DNA): TGCAGTGCTAGGGACACGAATAATTCACCCCTCCACTTT. Amino acid sequence: CSARDTNNSPLHF.

This clonotype appeared once. The V call is TRBV6-1, the J call TRBJ1-5; TRBD1 agrees at 7 bases. Germline V lookup: CDR1 MNHNS, CDR2 SASEGT. This CDR3 has 13 amino acids. Germline trimming cut 11 bases from V and 2 bases from J; bases unmatched to any gene: 6. CDR3 nucleotide sequence: TGTGCCGGGGGACAGATACGCAATCAGCCCCAGCATTTT. It specifies CAGGQIRNQPQHF.